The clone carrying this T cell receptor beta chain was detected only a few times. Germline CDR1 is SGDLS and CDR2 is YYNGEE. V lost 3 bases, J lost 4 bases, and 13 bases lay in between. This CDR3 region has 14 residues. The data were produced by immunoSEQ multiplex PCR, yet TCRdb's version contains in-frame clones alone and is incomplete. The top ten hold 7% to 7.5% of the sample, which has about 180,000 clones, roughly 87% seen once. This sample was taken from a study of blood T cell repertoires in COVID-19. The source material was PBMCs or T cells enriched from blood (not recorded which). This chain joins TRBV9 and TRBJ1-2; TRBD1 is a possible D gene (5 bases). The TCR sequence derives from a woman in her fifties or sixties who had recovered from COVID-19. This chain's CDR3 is CASSAWGTSYGYTF. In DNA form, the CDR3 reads TGTGCCAGCAGCGCCTGGGGCACAAGCTATGGCTACACCTTC. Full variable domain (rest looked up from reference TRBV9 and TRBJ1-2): DSGVTQTPKHLITATGQRVTLRCSPRSGDLSVYWYQQSLDQGLQFLIQYYNGEERAKGNILERFSAQQFPDLHSELNLSSLELGDSALYFCASSAWGTSYGYTFGSGTRLTVV.